The rows below give T cell receptor beta chains drawn from one sample of a study of a mutant IDH1 vaccine in newly diagnosed glioma. TCRdb keeps only in-frame clones here, not all; method: immunoSEQ multiplex PCR. Of around 64,000 clones in the sample, over 70% are singletons; the top ten hold roughly 4.4%. Sequenced material: peripheral blood mononuclear cells (PBMCs), taken from a glioma patient treated with radiotherapy, temozolomide or both. The origin of the receptors is a woman between 18 and 29 years old with glioma. Some clones in this sample may be carry-over from other donors' samples. The CDR3 runs from the conserved cysteine through the conserved F or W. Fields, in order: clone size, V gene, J gene, D gene, CDR3 DNA, CDR3 protein. D genes are given only for firm matches. Clone size is given for some rows only: seen once, a few or many times, or a class if the clone is expanded.

-,TRBV5-4,TRBJ1-2,-,TGTGCCAGCAGCTTGCTTACGCAGGGATCCAACTATGGCTACACCTTC,CASSLLTQGSNYGYTF
-,TRBV4-1,TRBJ1-1,-,TGCGCCAGCAGCCAGGTCAGGGGAGGTAACACTGAAGCTTTCTTT,CASSQVRGGNTEAFF
-,TRBV7-3,TRBJ2-2,-,TGTGCCAGCAGCTTATTCCCACAAGCGAACACCGGGGAGCTGTTTTTT,CASSLFPQANTGELFF
few,TRBV29-1,TRBJ1-1,-,TGCAGCGCGGGACCCGACGGGGAGTTCGCTGAAGCTTTCTTT,CSAGPDGEFAEAFF
-,TRBV7-9,TRBJ2-1,-,TGTGCCAGCAGTCCAGACGTCCTGAATGAGCAGTTCTTC,CASSPDVLNEQFF
once,TRBV4-2,TRBJ2-5,-,TGTGCCAGCAGCCAAGAGGTTCGGGGGAGGCAAGAGACCCAGTACTTC,CASSQEVRGRQETQYF
-,TRBV6-5,TRBJ1-3,TRBD1,TGTGCCAGCAGCAAAACAGGGGGAGCAGGAAACACCATATATTTT,CASSKTGGAGNTIYF
-,TRBV6-1,TRBJ2-7,TRBD2,TGTGCCAGCAGTGAATACGGCAGCGGGAGTTCCGAGCAGTACTTC,CASSEYGSGSSEQYF
-,TRBV9,TRBJ2-2,-,TGTGCCAGCAGCCCCAGGACGGGTGCGGGGGAGCTGTTTTTT,CASSPRTGAGELFF
-,TRBV5-1,TRBJ2-1,TRBD1,TGCGCCAGCAGCTCGGCGGGGACAGGCTACAATGAGCAGTTCTTC,CASSSAGTGYNEQFF
once,TRBV4-3,TRBJ1-1,-,TGCGCCAGCAGCCAAGAATTCATGAACACTGAAGCTTTCTTT,CASSQEFMNTEAFF
-,TRBV2,TRBJ2-2,-,TGTGCCAGCGGGGGAGAGGGCACCGGGGAGCTGTTTTTT,CASGGEGTGELFF
-,TRBV29-1,TRBJ1-2,-,TGCAGCGTTGAATCGGGGGGAGGCTACACCTTC,CSVESGGGYTF
-,TRBV6-5,TRBJ2-7,-,TGTGCCAGCAGTGTCGACCCAATGGGGGTCGGCGAGCAGTACTTC,CASSVDPMGVGEQYF
few,TRBV6-1,TRBJ2-7,TRBD1,TGTGCCAGCAGTGAAGGGGACAGCTCCTACGAGCAGTACTTC,CASSEGDSSYEQYF
-,TRBV4-2,TRBJ2-3,TRBD2,TGTGCCAGCAGCCTCGCCCATGCAGCGGGAGATGCAGATACGCAGTATTTT,CASSLAHAAGDADTQYF
-,TRBV6-4,TRBJ1-2,TRBD1,TGTGCCAGCAGTGACTCGGTCCGGGACAGGGGGAATGGCTACACCTTC,CASSDSVRDRGNGYTF
-,TRBV6-5,TRBJ1-1,TRBD1,TGTGCCAGCAGTTATTCGGGACAGGGTAGGACTGAAGCTTTCTTT,CASSYSGQGRTEAFF
-,TRBV6-5,TRBJ2-5,-,TGTGCCAGCACCTGGAGAGAGACCCAGTACTTC,CASTWRETQYF
-,TRBV7-2,TRBJ1-2,-,TGTGCCACCAACTTGAACGCGGACTATGGCTACACCTTC,CATNLNADYGYTF
-,TRBV19,TRBJ1-1,-,TGTGCCAGTAGTATAGGCAGGGCCAGGTGGGTCCCCATGAACACTGAAGCTTTCTTT,CASSIGRARWVPMNTEAFF
-,TRBV30,TRBJ1-5,-,TGTGCCTGGAGCCTAAGGCCGCTGAGCAATCAGCCCCAGCATTTT,CAWSLRPLSNQPQHF
-,TRBV7-2,TRBJ1-3,-,TGTGCCAGCAGCACCCGGGAGGGGGGGCGACGTGGAAACACCATATATTTT,CASSTREGGRRGNTIYF
few,TRBV2,TRBJ2-4,TRBD1,TGTGCCTGCTCAGGCCAGGGGGACATTCAGTACTTC,CACSGQGDIQYF
-,TRBV27,TRBJ2-2,-,TGTGCCAGCAGCGTACTTGCAGCGAACACCGGGGAGCTGTTTTTT,CASSVLAANTGELFF
-,TRBV5-1,TRBJ1-1,-,TGCGCCAGCAGCTTGGAAAGGGGTGAAGCTTTCTTT,CASSLERGEAFF
-,TRBV4-1,TRBJ1-5,TRBD1,TGCGCCAGCAGCCAAGAAGTAGACAGGGGACAGCCCCAGCATTTT,CASSQEVDRGQPQHF
-,TRBV18,TRBJ1-4,-,TGTGCCAGCTCACCACCGTCGGGCCGCGAAAAACTGTTTTTT,CASSPPSGREKLFF
-,TRBV28,TRBJ2-5,-,TGTGCCAGCAGTCCGATATGGACAGAGCAAGAGACCCAGTACTTC,CASSPIWTEQETQYF
-,TRBV4-1,TRBJ2-7,-,TGCGCCAGCAGCCATACCCAGGGAGCCCACGAGCAGTACTTC,CASSHTQGAHEQYF
-,TRBV10-3,TRBJ1-1,-,TGTGCCATCAGTGAGTATCAGTACACTGAAGCTTTCTTT,CAISEYQYTEAFF
-,TRBV19,TRBJ1-6,-,TGTGCCAGTGGATCGTGGGGCTCGGAATCACCCCTCCACTTT,CASGSWGSESPLHF
-,TRBV6-4,TRBJ1-6,TRBD1,TGTGCCAGCAGTGCGACAGGGGTTAATTCACCCCTCCACTTT,CASSATGVNSPLHF